These 28 T cell receptor beta chains originate from one sample sequenced in a study of T-cell reconstitution after alpha-beta-depleted transplantation in children. The TCRbeta library incorporated unique molecular identifiers. TCRdb passed the PCR reads through MiXCR, listing each CDR3 protein once. The sample contains roughly 590,000 distinct CDR3 sequences, approximately 17% of which appear only once. This specimen was PBMCs from the stem cell graft donor, taken from the stem cell graft. These receptors were taken from a human donor who donated a stem cell graft to a child with acute myeloid leukemia.

The chain is built from TRBV11-2 and TRBJ1-2; TRBD1 might be the D (5 bases). This CDR3 is 15 amino acids long. CDR1 SGHAT and CDR2 FQNNGV come from the germline V gene. Between the trimmed V and J ends, which lost 4 bases and 6 bases, there was a span of 18 bases. CDR3 in DNA: TGTGCCAGCAGCTCTGACAGTTGGTGGGCCGATGGCTACACCTTC. This encodes CASSSDSWWADGYTF. The whole variable domain, remainder taken from reference TRBV11-2 and TRBJ1-2, is EAGVAQSPRYKIIEKRQSVAFWCNPISGHATLYWYQQILGQGPKLLIQFQNNGVVDDSQLPKDRFSAERLKGVDSTLKIQPAKLEDSAVYLCASSSDSWWADGYTFGSGTRLTVV.

This clonotype was seen only a few times. The V call is TRBV7-2, the J call TRBJ2-5; D perhaps matches TRBD1 (6 bases). This CDR3 is 16 amino acids long. V lost 1 base to trimming and J lost 3 bases, with 15 bases between them. Germline V lookup: CDR1 SGHTA, CDR2 FQGNSA. CDR3 DNA: TGTGCCAGCAGCTTAGTCCCCACTGGGGGCAAAGAGACCCAGTACTTC. Its translation is CASSLVPTGGKETQYF.

This clonotype was seen a handful of times. The chain joins TRBV11-2 to TRBJ2-7, with 8 positions matching TRBD2. Germline CDR1 SGHAT, CDR2 FQNNGV. With V trimmed by 7 bases and J by 3 bases, 11 bases remained unmatched. CDR3 size: 15 residues. This CDR3 is CASTDSQRGNYEQYF. DNA for the CDR3: TGTGCCAGCACCGATTCCCAGCGGGGGAACTACGAGCAGTACTTC.

There are a few counts of this clonotype. This chain connects TRBV9 to TRBJ2-3; TRBD2 aligns across 13 bases. The CDR3 spans 15 residues. Trimming cost V 7 bases and J 3 bases; bases outside gene matches: 5. Per the germline V gene, CDR1 is SGDLS and CDR2 is YYNGEE. CDR3 in DNA: TGTGCCAGCGGCAAACTAGCGGGGGGGACAGATACGCAGTATTTT. Amino acid sequence: CASGKLAGGTDTQYF. Full variable domain (rest looked up from reference TRBV9 and TRBJ2-3): DSGVTQTPKHLITATGQRVTLRCSPRSGDLSVYWYQQSLDQGLQFLIQYYNGEERAKGNILERFSAQQFPDLHSELNLSSLELGDSALYFCASGKLAGGTDTQYFGPGTRLTVL.

This clonotype was found many times. In DNA, the CDR3 is TGTGCCAGCAGCCGATTGGGGGATACGCAGTATTTT. As protein: CASSRLGDTQYF. The rearrangement links TRBV6-5 to TRBJ2-3; no reliable D call. Germline V lookup: CDR1 MNHEY, CDR2 SVGAGI. Trimming left V 6 bases short and J 6 bases short, with 10 bases between. The CDR3 runs 12 residues.

CDR3 nucleotide sequence: TGTGCCTGGAGCATAGAGCAAGAGACCCAGTACTTC. Its translation is CAWSIEQETQYF. The chain uses TRBV30 and TRBJ2-5; D gene unclear. The ends were cut back, 3 bases at V and 2 bases at J, with 7 bases in the middle. This CDR3 region has 12 residues. Germline assignment: CDR1 GTSNPN and CDR2 SVGIG (reference sequence).

This clonotype was counted ten times or more. The V and J genes are TRBV29-1 and TRBJ2-7; 8 bases align to TRBD1. The trim removed 3 bases at V and 3 bases at J, leaving 4 bases unmatched. The CDR3 covers 13 residues. The germline CDR1 and CDR2 sequences are SQVTM and ANQGSEA. The CDR3 reads CSVDSGQGYEQYF. The CDR3 bases are TGCAGCGTTGATTCTGGACAGGGCTACGAGCAGTACTTC.

The CDR3 reads CASTAYNEQFF. CDR3 sequence (DNA): TGTGCCAGCACAGCTTACAATGAGCAGTTCTTC. The rearrangement uses TRBV12-3 or TRBV12-4 and TRBJ2-1; no firm D call. The CDR3 is 11 residues long. Trimming pared 7 bases from V and 4 bases from J, leaving 5 bases between.

This clonotype occurred many times. V is TRBV20-1 and J is TRBJ1-2; 12 bases line up with TRBD1. V was clipped by 6 bases and J by 2 bases; unmatched bases: 1. CDR3 size: 13 residues. In germline, CDR1 is DFQATT, CDR2 SNEGSKA (reference sequence). This CDR3 reads CSAGTGGNYGYTF. CDR3 nucleotides: TGCAGTGCCGGGACAGGGGGCAACTATGGCTACACCTTC.

This clonotype showed up just a few times. V usage is TRBV29-1 and J usage is TRBJ2-1; 8 bases align to TRBD2. V shed 5 bases, J shed 0 bases, and the junction held 9 bases outside the gene matches. This CDR3 region has 16 residues. Per germline, CDR1 SQVTM and CDR2 ANQGSEA. CDR3 amino acids: CSVILGTSVSYNEQFF. CDR3 DNA sequence: TGCAGCGTTATCCTCGGGACTAGTGTCTCCTACAATGAGCAGTTCTTC.

In its sample, this clonotype was seen many times. The chain combines TRBV6-2 or TRBV6-3 with TRBJ1-2; no clear D. V was pared by 0 bases and J by 7 bases, with 9 bases between. The CDR3 has 13 residues. The germline V gene has CDR1 MNHEY and CDR2 SVGEGT. CDR3 coding DNA: TGTGCCAGCAGTTACTCCCTCAGAGGTGGCTACACCTTC. Its translation: CASSYSLRGGYTF.

In this sample, this clonotype turned up many times. The chain links TRBV20-1 to TRBJ1-3; TRBD1 matches at 8 bases. Germline V gene lookup returns CDR1 DFQATT and CDR2 SNEGSKA (reference sequence). V shed 3 bases and J 0 bases; nucleotides not matched to a gene: 7. The CDR3 extends over 16 amino acids. The DNA of the CDR3 is TGCAGTGCTAGTGCTACAGGGGGGACCTCTGGAAACACCATATATTTT. As protein: CSASATGGTSGNTIYF.

This clonotype was found a few times. J is TRBJ2-1 and V is TRBV6-2 or TRBV6-3, with D tentatively TRBD1 or TRBD2 (6 bases each). Germline-derived CDR1 and CDR2 are MNHEY and SVGEGT. Trimming removed 6 bases from V and 6 bases from J, with 18 bases in between. This CDR3 has 15 residues. CDR3 residues: CASSLWGALSNEQFF. The CDR3 DNA reads as TGTGCCAGCAGCCTCTGGGGGGCCCTAAGCAATGAGCAGTTCTTC.

The chain links TRBV27 to TRBJ2-1; D uncertain. Germline CDR1 MNHEY, CDR2 SMNVEV (reference sequence). V was trimmed by 7 bases and J by 6 bases, leaving 13 bases between them. The CDR3 runs to 13 residues. CDR3: CASTREATNEQFF. The CDR3 bases are TGTGCCAGCACCCGCGAAGCGACCAATGAGCAGTTCTTC.

This clonotype was seen repeatedly, ten times or more. This sequence joins TRBV29-1 and TRBJ2-3; TRBD2 might be the D (5 bases). The CDR3 is 13 amino acids. V lost 3 bases and J lost 1, with 8 bases in between. Germline CDR1 is SQVTM and CDR2 is ANQGSEA. In DNA, the CDR3 is TGCAGCGTTGAGGACGGGGGCACAGATACGCAGTATTTT. Protein sequence: CSVEDGGTDTQYF.

The rearrangement uses TRBV27 and TRBJ1-2; 7 bases line up with TRBD1. The CDR3 consists of 15 residues. CDR1 and CDR2 from the germline V gene are MNHEY and SMNVEV (reference sequence). Trimming took 6 bases from V and 0 from J; bases not matched to a gene: 7. The CDR3 sequence is CASRMTGTANYGYTF. CDR3 in DNA: TGTGCCAGCAGGATGACAGGGACGGCTAACTATGGCTACACCTTC.

The chain couples TRBV6-5 to TRBJ1-5; 8 bases match TRBD1. Germline values: CDR1 MNHEY, CDR2 SVGAGI. This CDR3 region has 15 residues. After removal of 6 bases from V and 6 bases from J, the junction contained 10 bases not matched to a gene. CDR3 sequence (DNA): TGTGCCAGCAGCCAAGACCCAGGGGGCAGTCAGCCCCAGCATTTT. Its translation is CASSQDPGGSQPQHF.

The chain uses TRBV12-3 or TRBV12-4 and TRBJ2-1; 13 positions agree with TRBD2. CDR3 length equals 14 residues. Trimming at V came to 6 bases and at J to 9 bases, leaving 5 bases not matched to a gene. CDR3 loop: CASRTSGGSGEQFF. For the CDR3, the DNA is TGTGCCAGCAGGACTAGCGGGGGGTCCGGTGAGCAGTTCTTC.

Ten or more counts support this clonotype. The rearrangement uses TRBV4-2 and TRBJ1-2; a weak D match, TRBD1 (6 bases). The CDR3 has 14 amino acids. Looked up from germline, CDR1 is LGHNA and CDR2 is YNFKEQ. Trimming stripped 7 bases from V and 8 bases from J, with 20 bases between. The CDR3 bases are TGTGCCAGCACCACCGGGGACACTCTATCCGGCTACACCTTC. This translates into CASTTGDTLSGYTF.

As for this clonotype: A much larger clone is a single base away; this may be a read error. CDR3 protein: CSAQEGGNTEAFF. DNA for the CDR3: TGCAGTGCGCAGGAGGGGGGTAACACTGAAGCTTTCTTT. The chain links TRBV20-1 to TRBJ1-1, with a tentative D call TRBD1 (6 bases). The CDR3 has 13 residues. CDR1 and CDR2 from the germline V gene are DFQATT and SNEGSKA (reference sequence). Trimming took 6 bases from V and 2 from J, leaving 13 bases between them.

This chain uses TRBV20-1 with TRBJ1-1, with TRBD1 as a possible D gene (5 bases). Deletions cut 6 bases from V and 6 bases from J, with 17 bases between. CDR1 DFQATT and CDR2 SNEGSKA come from the germline V gene (reference sequence). The CDR3 spans 13 residues. The CDR3 DNA reads as TGCAGTGCCCAACGCGGGGGGGTCTCTGAAGCTTTCTTT. Translation: CSAQRGGVSEAFF.

The chain combines TRBV5-6 with TRBJ1-4, with TRBD1 as a possible D gene (6 bases). V lost 0 bases and J lost 5, with 23 bases in between. The CDR3 consists of 19 residues. Germline CDR1 and CDR2: SGHDT and YYEEEE. The CDR3 DNA sequence: TGTGCCAGCAGCTTGGAGTCTGACTGGTTAGGCGGGACAAATGAAAAACTGTTTTTT. It encodes CASSLESDWLGGTNEKLFF.

The rearrangement joins TRBV29-1 to TRBJ2-3, with 8 bases identical to TRBD1. This CDR3 contains 15 residues. CDR1 SQVTM and CDR2 ANQGSEA come from the germline V gene. V shed 6 bases, J shed 3 bases, and the junction held 11 bases outside the gene matches. The CDR3 region has the DNA TGCAGCGTGTTGGACAGGGAGATTTTTACAGATACGCAGTATTTT. As protein: CSVLDREIFTDTQYF.

The V gene is TRBV9, the J gene TRBJ2-7; 7 bases agree with TRBD1. Germline CDR1 reads SGDLS; CDR2 reads YYNGEE. The V segment lost 4 bases and the J segment 2 bases; nucleotides outside the gene matches: 6. CDR3 size: 14 residues. CDR3 sequence: CASSIRDSPYEQYF. The CDR3 DNA is TGTGCCAGCAGCATTCGGGACAGCCCCTACGAGCAGTACTTC.

This clonotype was counted only a few times. The chain recombines TRBV9 with TRBJ1-1; perhaps TRBD1 as D (5 bases). The V gene lost 2 bases and the J gene lost 11 bases, with 16 bases spanning the gap. The CDR3 consists of 13 residues. Germline V gene sequence: CDR1 SGDLS, CDR2 YYNGEE. In DNA, the CDR3 is TGTGCCAGCAGCGTTGACAGCCAGCTCGAGGCTTTCTTT. It is translated as CASSVDSQLEAFF. Combining the CDR3 with reference TRBV9 and TRBJ1-1 gives the whole variable domain DSGVTQTPKHLITATGQRVTLRCSPRSGDLSVYWYQQSLDQGLQFLIQYYNGEERAKGNILERFSAQQFPDLHSELNLSSLELGDSALYFCASSVDSQLEAFFGQGTRLTVV.

This clonotype was seen only a few times. The rearrangement uses TRBV4-3 and TRBJ1-3; 8 bases are shared with TRBD1. V shed 1 base and J 3 bases; nucleotides not matched to a gene: 5. The CDR3 runs 16 residues. Germline loops: CDR1 LGHNA, CDR2 YSLEER. The CDR3 DNA follows: TGCGCCAGCAGCCAAGGGGACAGGAACGATGGAAACACCATATATTTT. This sequence encodes CASSQGDRNDGNTIYF.

This clonotype came up many times. The chain is built from TRBV29-1 and TRBJ2-1; 7 nucleotides agree with TRBD1. J was trimmed by 1 base and V by 6 bases; bases with no gene match: 6. This CDR3 has 14 residues. Germline CDR1 SQVTM, CDR2 ANQGSEA. DNA of the CDR3: TGCAGCGTCCCGACAGGGCCATCCTACAATGAGCAGTTCTTC. Amino acid sequence: CSVPTGPSYNEQFF.

There are many counts of this clonotype. This chain links TRBV6-5 with TRBJ1-3, with D unclear. The V gene lost 6 bases and the J gene lost 3 bases, with 12 bases spanning the gap. The CDR3 spans 14 residues. Per germline, CDR1 MNHEY and CDR2 SVGAGI. The DNA of the CDR3 is TGTGCCAGCAGCCCGGGGTCCGATGGAAACACCATATATTTT. This translates into CASSPGSDGNTIYF.